Below, 10 T cell receptor beta chains from the same sample are listed, as sequenced in a study of vaccination and CD4 T cells after COVID-19 (dated by TCRdb to 2021 to 2024). Their target antigens are unknown. The treatment or condition label corresponds to: approximately nine-day PBMC culture with coronavirus spike peptide pools or control peptides (ViraFEST assay). Library method: PCR. The sequencer was an Illumina iSeq 100. At the Johns Hopkins FTIC core, DNA from the cultured CD4+ T cells underwent TCR sequencing with the Oncomine TCR Beta short-read assay. The raw public reads went through TCRdb reprocessing: fastp at Q25, MiXCR clone calling, in-frame beta chains kept. All rows with the same CDR3 protein become a single entry with the most common DNA and genes. The sample profile shows about 15,000 distinct CDR3 sequences; about half of them were found once. Approximately 26% of the sample rests with the top ten.

The sequencing here drew on cultured CD4+ T cells from blood, taken after SARS-CoV-2 vaccination. Receptor source: a human donor with COVID-19.

This clonotype was recorded a few times. The chain is built from TRBV6-1 and TRBJ1-2; D remains ambiguous. Germline CDR1 and CDR2: MNHNS and SASEGT. V was trimmed by 7 bases and J by 8 bases, leaving 11 bases between them. The CDR3 loop spans 11 amino acids. This chain's CDR3 is CASTNGGGYTF. CDR3 in DNA: TGTGCCAGCACGAACGGAGGCGGCTACACCTTC.

The V call is TRBV4-3, the J call TRBJ2-3; the match to TRBD2 covers 9 bases. Germline loops: CDR1 LGHNA, CDR2 YSLEER. The CDR3 is 13 residues long. V dropped 8 bases and J dropped 7; count of bases not matched to a gene: 7. The CDR3 DNA reads as TGCGCCAGCGGAGAGCGGGGGGCGAATACGCAGTATTTT. Translation: CASGERGANTQYF.

This rearrangement joins TRBV19 to TRBJ1-2; the D is unclear. The CDR3 is 11 amino acids. Trimming shortened V by 9 bases and J by 6 bases, and 11 bases separated the two germline ends. Germline V gene sequence: CDR1 LNHDA, CDR2 SQIVND (reference sequence). Here the CDR3 reads CASGELNGYTF. The CDR3, as DNA: TGTGCCAGCGGGGAGCTGAATGGCTACACCTTC.

This clonotype has more than one count but fewer than ten. This chain links TRBV15 with TRBJ2-5; 16 bases are a match to TRBD2. J lost 6 bases, V lost 4 bases, and 8 bases had no gene match. The CDR3 sequence is 17 residues long. Germline values: CDR1 LNHNV, CDR2 YYDKDF (reference sequence). The CDR3 sequence: CATSTGTSGGAVKTQYF. Here the CDR3 DNA reads TGTGCCACCAGCACTGGGACTAGCGGGGGGGCTGTAAAGACCCAGTACTTC.

The chain couples TRBV19 to TRBJ2-3; 9 bases align to TRBD2. This CDR3 has 14 residues. The V gene's germline CDR1 is LNHDA and CDR2 SQIVND (reference sequence). V was clipped by 6 bases and J by 7 bases; unmatched bases: 8. Here the CDR3 DNA reads TGTGCCAGTAGACAGTCGCGGGGGGGCTATACGCAGTATTTT. Residues: CASRQSRGGYTQYF.

This chain links TRBV7-9 with TRBJ1-1; 9 bases align to TRBD1. J lost 5 bases, V lost 5 bases, and 6 bases had no gene match. The CDR3 is made up of 14 amino acids. CDR1 is SEHNR and CDR2 is FQNEAQ in the germline V gene (reference sequence). The CDR3 protein is CASSQDRGFTEAFF. CDR3 sequence (DNA): TGTGCCAGCAGCCAGGACAGGGGTTTTACTGAAGCTTTCTTT.

The chain has TRBV6-5 and TRBJ1-6, with a tentative D call TRBD1 (5 bases). Looked up from germline, CDR1 is MNHEY and CDR2 is SVGAGI. V shed 4 bases and J shed 1 base, with 8 bases lying between them. There are 15 residues in the CDR3. CDR3 coding DNA: TGTGCCAGCAGTTCCGGGGGGTCCTATAATTCACCCCTCCACTTT. Protein sequence: CASSSGGSYNSPLHF.

This clonotype was found a few times. The gene calls are TRBV30 and TRBJ1-1, with 7 bases matching TRBD1. The CDR3 runs to 13 residues. Unmatched junction bases numbered 5, after V lost 5 bases and J lost 2 bases. Per the germline V gene, CDR1 is GTSNPN and CDR2 is SVGIG (reference sequence). In nucleotides, the CDR3 is TGTGCCTGGGACAGGGCCTCCAACACTGAAGCTTTCTTT. Translated: CAWDRASNTEAFF. Variable domain in full (rest from reference TRBV30 and TRBJ1-1): SQTIHQWPATLVQPVGSPLSLECTVEGTSNPNLYWYRQAAGRGLQLLFYSVGIGQISSEVPQNLSASRPQDRQFILSSKKLLLSDSGFYLCAWDRASNTEAFFGQGTRLTVV.

This clonotype has only a few counts. The chain recombines TRBV7-9 with TRBJ1-2; 8 bases agree with TRBD1. The V gene end was trimmed by 0 bases and the J gene end by 7 bases; junction bases not matched to a gene: 4. Per germline, CDR1 SEHNR and CDR2 FQNEAQ (reference sequence). This CDR3 is 14 amino acids long. The CDR3 region has the DNA TGTGCCAGCAGCTTAGCGCAGGGGGCGCGTGGCTACACCTTC. Translating it yields CASSLAQGARGYTF.

The chain recombines TRBV7-6 with TRBJ2-3; D is ambiguous. The CDR3 sequence is 13 residues long. V lost 2 bases and J 4 bases, leaving 7 bases between the germline ends. Germline V gene data show CDR1 as SGHVS and CDR2 as FNYEAQ. CDR3 DNA: TGTGCCAGCAGCTTACTAGAAGCAGATACGCAGTATTTT. Protein: CASSLLEADTQYF.